The rows below give T cell receptor beta chains drawn from one sample of a study of shared clonotypes between healthy human individuals. The data were produced by immunoSEQ multiplex PCR, yet TCRdb's version contains in-frame clones alone and is incomplete. The profile shows approximately 1.9 million clones, around 93% of them singletons. Sequenced input: naive CD8+ T cells from PBMCs. The receptors derive from a man between 18 and 35 years old in good health. Some clones in this sample may be carry-over from other donors' samples. The CDR3 runs from the conserved cysteine through the conserved F or W. Fields, in order: V gene, J gene, D gene, clone size, CDR3 DNA, CDR3 protein. A D gene is named only where the DNA matches it firmly. Some rows mark clone size as missing; the rest say once, few, many or name a class of expanded clone.

TRBV4-1	TRBJ1-2	TRBD1	few	TGCGCCAGCAGCCTGGGACAGGCAAACTATGGCTACACCTTC	CASSLGQANYGYTF
TRBV7-9	TRBJ1-4	-	-	TGTGCCAGCAGCTTAGTCCGGGACCTGTGGGGTGAAAAACTGTTTTTT	CASSLVRDLWGEKLFF
TRBV27	TRBJ2-3	-	-	TGTGCCAGCAGGGCGCGGGGAACAGATACGCAGTATTTT	CASRARGTDTQYF
TRBV6-5	TRBJ2-1	-	-	TGTGCCAGCAGTTACTCGAGTGCCGGTGAGCAGTTCTTC	CASSYSSAGEQFF
TRBV27	TRBJ2-1	-	-	TGTGCCAGCAGTTTAGGGGGAGGCCCCTACAATGAGCAGTTCTTC	CASSLGGGPYNEQFF
TRBV27	TRBJ2-2	-	-	TGTGCCAGCAGTTCCCGGACCGTGCTCGTGGGCACCGGGGAGCTGTTTTTT	CASSSRTVLVGTGELFF
TRBV9	TRBJ2-7	-	-	TGTGCCAGCAGCAGTAGTGGCGGCAGTAACTACGAGCAGTACTTC	CASSSSGGSNYEQYF
TRBV9	TRBJ1-3	-	-	TGTGCCAGCAGCGTAGGGGGTAGGACCTCTGGAAACACCATATATTTT	CASSVGGRTSGNTIYF
TRBV6-6	TRBJ2-1	-	-	TGTGCCAGCAGTACTCTCTTGAGCTCCTACAATGAGCAGTTCTTC	CASSTLLSSYNEQFF
TRBV19	TRBJ2-7	-	-	TGTGCCAGTAGTATCGTTGGCAGCTCCTACGAGCAGTACTTC	CASSIVGSSYEQYF
TRBV5-4	TRBJ1-5	-	-	TGTGCCAGCAGCTTGGGCGGTAGCAATCAGCCCCAGCATTTT	CASSLGGSNQPQHF
TRBV28	TRBJ2-1	TRBD1	-	TGTGCCAGCAGTTCACCATACCGGGACAGGGAAAATGAGCAGTTCTTC	CASSSPYRDRENEQFF
TRBV7-9	TRBJ1-2	TRBD1	-	TGTGCCAGCAGCCCCAGGGGGGGCCCGAGCACCAACTATGGCTACACCTTC	CASSPRGGPSTNYGYTF
TRBV9	TRBJ2-4	TRBD2	-	TGTGCCAGCAGCGTAGAAGAAGAGCGGGAGAGAGAAAACATTCAGTACTTC	CASSVEEERERENIQYF
TRBV27	TRBJ2-5	-	once	TGTGCCACTTCGGATCCTCTCCGGGGGACCCAGTACTTC	CATSDPLRGTQYF
TRBV5-4	TRBJ2-1	-	-	TGTGCCAGCAGCGCACTACCTCACAATGAGCAGTTCTTC	CASSALPHNEQFF
TRBV29-1	TRBJ1-1	-	-	TGCAGCGTTGATAGGCATATGGTGAACACTGAAGCTTTCTTT	CSVDRHMVNTEAFF
TRBV11-2	TRBJ1-4	-	-	TGTGCCAGCAGCTTATTTTCACGGCGGGATGAAAAACTGTTTTTT	CASSLFSRRDEKLFF
TRBV27	TRBJ2-2	TRBD2	-	TGTGCCAGCAGTTTGTCTAGCGGAACCCTATTGAACACCGGGGAGCTGTTTTTT	CASSLSSGTLLNTGELFF
TRBV9	TRBJ2-3	TRBD2	-	TGTGCCAGCAGCGGCCGGGGACTAGCGATAGACGATACGCAGTATTTT	CASSGRGLAIDDTQYF
TRBV10-1	TRBJ2-1	TRBD2	once	TGCGCCAGCGGTGGACTAGCGTGGAATGAGCAGTTCTTC	CASGGLAWNEQFF
TRBV7-9	TRBJ2-3	TRBD2	-	TGTGCCAGCAGCGGTAAGGGACTAGCGGGAGCTGGAGATACGCAGTATTTT	CASSGKGLAGAGDTQYF
TRBV14	TRBJ2-7	-	-	TGTGCCAGCAGCCATGGCAGCTACGAGCAGTACTTC	CASSHGSYEQYF
TRBV25-1	TRBJ2-3	-	-	TGTGCCAGCAGTGGGTGGGACGCCTCCGGGAGTTATTTT	CASSGWDASGSYF
TRBV21-1	TRBJ1-1	-	-	TGTGCCAGCAGCAAAGAGGGTGAGGACACTGAAGCTTTCTTT	CASSKEGEDTEAFF
TRBV28	TRBJ1-1	-	-	TGTGCCAGCAGTTCCTCCCGGGAGGGGAACACTGAAGCTTTCTTT	CASSSSREGNTEAFF
TRBV19	TRBJ2-1	TRBD2	-	TGTGCCAGTAGTGTACTGGGACTAGCGGTTAATGAGCAGTTCTTC	CASSVLGLAVNEQFF
TRBV4-3	TRBJ2-7	-	-	TGCGCCAGCAGCCAAGAATTGGGGATCGAGCAGTACTTC	CASSQELGIEQYF
TRBV7-3	TRBJ2-2	TRBD1	-	TGTGCCAGCAGCTCAAGGACAGGGAGAAACACCGGGGAGCTGTTTTTT	CASSSRTGRNTGELFF
TRBV7-3	TRBJ2-7	-	-	TGTGCCAGCAGCTTAAGCGGCAGAGACTACGAGCAGTACTTC	CASSLSGRDYEQYF
TRBV5-1	TRBJ2-2	TRBD1	-	TGCGCCAGCAGCTTGGGGACAGGGGGCGTCCGGGACACCGGGGAGCTGTTTTTT	CASSLGTGGVRDTGELFF
TRBV27	TRBJ2-1	-	-	TGTGCCAGCAGTTTTAGGGGATCCCGGGACTTCTACAATGAGCAGTTCTTC	CASSFRGSRDFYNEQFF
TRBV27	TRBJ2-7	-	-	TGTGCCAGCAGGGGGGGTTGGGACGAGCAGTACTTC	CASRGGWDEQYF
TRBV7-9	TRBJ2-7	TRBD1	-	TGTGCCAGCAGCCCCCCCCCGGACAGGGTCTCCTACGAGCAGTACTTC	CASSPPPDRVSYEQYF
TRBV2	TRBJ2-3	-	-	TGTGCCAGCAGAGTACTGGACGGCGAGAGCACAGATACGCAGTATTTT	CASRVLDGESTDTQYF
TRBV29-1	TRBJ2-3	-	-	TGCAGCGCCGAAATACCAGAGCAGGTAGGTACGCAGTATTTT	CSAEIPEQVGTQYF
TRBV28	TRBJ2-1	-	-	TGTGCCAGCAGGAGAAGCCCGGTGGGCGGATACTACAATGAGCAGTTCTTC	CASRRSPVGGYYNEQFF
TRBV19	TRBJ1-4	-	-	TGTGCCAGTAACTCCCCCCGCAACGTTTATGAAAAACTGTTTTTT	CASNSPRNVYEKLFF
TRBV7-9	TRBJ2-1	TRBD1	-	TGTGCCAGCAGCTTTCCGGGACAGTCCTACAATGAGCAGTTCTTC	CASSFPGQSYNEQFF
TRBV11-2	TRBJ2-1	TRBD2	-	TGTGCCAGCAGCTCTAGGGAGCGGGAGGGCCCGAATGAGCAGTTCTTC	CASSSREREGPNEQFF
TRBV10-2	TRBJ1-5	TRBD1	-	TGCGCCAGCACCGAAACAGGGGGGGATCAGCCCCAGCATTTT	CASTETGGDQPQHF
TRBV19	TRBJ2-1	TRBD1	-	TGTGCCAGTAGTATAGTGCCGGGACAGGTGGGCAATGAGCAGTTCTTC	CASSIVPGQVGNEQFF
TRBV4-2	TRBJ2-1	TRBD2	-	TGTGCCAGCAGCCAAGGGATAGGACTAGCGGCCTACAATGAGCAGTTCTTC	CASSQGIGLAAYNEQFF
TRBV4-1	TRBJ1-2	-	-	TGCGCCAGCAGCCAAGATCGACGGATTGACTATGGCTACACCTTC	CASSQDRRIDYGYTF
TRBV28	TRBJ2-7	-	-	TGTGCCAGCAGTTCCGGGACCCATACCTACGAGCAGTACTTC	CASSSGTHTYEQYF
TRBV6-5	TRBJ1-5	-	few	TGTGCCAGCAGTGCTAGGGTGGGTCAGCCCCAGCATTTT	CASSARVGQPQHF
TRBV13	TRBJ2-4	-	-	TGTGCCAGCAGCTCGAATATGGGGAAAAACATTCAGTACTTC	CASSSNMGKNIQYF
TRBV9	TRBJ2-7	TRBD1	-	TGTGCCAGCAGCGTCGCCGGGACAGGGATACACGAGCAGTACTTC	CASSVAGTGIHEQYF
TRBV13	TRBJ2-7	-	-	TGTGCCAGCAGCTTAGGTCACAGGGTCCACGAGCAGTACTTC	CASSLGHRVHEQYF
TRBV6-6	TRBJ1-5	-	-	TGTGCCAGCAGCTTGGGAGTTAGCAATCAGCCCCAGCATTTT	CASSLGVSNQPQHF
TRBV7-3	TRBJ1-1	-	once	TGTGCCAGCAGCTTAGACCGGACGGGGAACACTGAAGCTTTCTTT	CASSLDRTGNTEAFF
TRBV7-8	TRBJ2-3	-	-	TGTGCCAGCAGCCTACTCGAAGTTGATACGCAGTATTTT	CASSLLEVDTQYF